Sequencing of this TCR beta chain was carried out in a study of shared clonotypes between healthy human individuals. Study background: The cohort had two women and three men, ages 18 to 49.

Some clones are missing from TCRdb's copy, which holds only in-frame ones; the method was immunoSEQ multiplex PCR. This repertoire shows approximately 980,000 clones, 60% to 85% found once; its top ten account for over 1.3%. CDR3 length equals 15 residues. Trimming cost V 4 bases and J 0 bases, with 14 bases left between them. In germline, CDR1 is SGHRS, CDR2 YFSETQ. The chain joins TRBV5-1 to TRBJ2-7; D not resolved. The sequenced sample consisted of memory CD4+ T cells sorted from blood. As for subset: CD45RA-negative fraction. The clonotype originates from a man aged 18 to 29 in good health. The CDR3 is CASSDQGSSSYEQYF. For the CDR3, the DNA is TGCGCCAGCAGCGATCAAGGATCAAGCTCCTACGAGCAGTACTTC.